Shown below are 28 T cell receptor beta chains from a single sample sequenced in a study of shared clonotypes between healthy human individuals. Naive CD8 cells were CD45RO-negative, positively selected for CCR7, excluding terminally differentiated effector memory CD45RA+ cells. Measured with immunoSEQ multiplex PCR; TCRdb has only the in-frame clones, and not every one. The table has about 2.2 million clones, about 93% seen once. Sequenced: naive CD8+ T cells from PBMCs. The receptors come from a man between 18 and 29 years old in good health. Some clones in this sample may be carry-over from other donors' samples.

The chain couples TRBV27 to TRBJ2-7; no reliable D call. This CDR3 spans 14 amino acids. Germline V CDR1 and CDR2: MNHEY, SMNVEV (reference sequence). V lost 3 bases to trimming and J lost 0 bases, with 9 bases between them. For the CDR3, the DNA is TGTGCCAGCAGTTTCGGGCAGTCCTCCTACGAGCAGTACTTC. As protein: CASSFGQSSYEQYF.

As to this clone: Other DNA sequences within the sample encode an identical CDR3. The chain employs TRBV7-9 and TRBJ2-5; D ambiguous. The CDR3 is made up of 11 amino acids. CDR1 is SEHNR, CDR2 FQNEAQ, per germline (reference sequence). Between the trimmed V and J ends, which lost 4 bases and 3 bases, there was a span of 3 bases. Here the CDR3 DNA reads TGTGCCAGCAGCTCTAAAGAGACCCAGTACTTC. Its protein is CASSSKETQYF.

This clone occurred a few times. Additional DNA sequences in this sample encode the identical CDR3. The J gene is TRBJ2-7, the V gene TRBV10-3; D not certain. Germline V gives CDR1 ENHRY, CDR2 SYGVKD. V lost 0 bases, J lost 2 bases, and 2 bases lay in between. There are 12 residues in the CDR3. As DNA, the CDR3 is TGTGCCATCAGTGAGTCCCCCTACGAGCAGTACTTC. Translation gives CAISESPYEQYF.

The J gene is TRBJ2-7, the V gene TRBV27; D might be TRBD1 or TRBD2, each matching 5 bases. Trimming stripped 3 bases from V and 3 bases from J, with 15 bases between. The CDR3 totals 15 residues. Germline lookup yields CDR1 MNHEY and CDR2 SMNVEV (reference sequence). The DNA of the CDR3 is TGTGCCAGCAGTTTCGATCCAGGGACCCGCTACGAGCAGTACTTC. Protein: CASSFDPGTRYEQYF.

This sequence joins TRBV11-2 and TRBJ1-4; a weak D match, TRBD1 (5 bases). CDR3 size: 16 residues. The ends were cut back, 5 bases at V and 1 base at J, with 14 bases in the middle. Germline V CDR1 and CDR2: SGHAT, FQNNGV. For the CDR3, the DNA is TGTGCCAGCAGCCCCCGGGCAGGGTTAACTAATGAAAAACTGTTTTTT. As protein: CASSPRAGLTNEKLFF.

The chain uses TRBV7-8 and TRBJ2-2; TRBD2 might be the D (6 bases). CDR3 length: 16 amino acids. Between the trimmed V and J ends, which lost 5 bases and 2 bases, there was a span of 15 bases. Germline loops: CDR1 SGHVS, CDR2 FQNEAQ. In DNA form, the CDR3 reads TGTGCCAGCAGCCTCACCGGGACTGTAAACACCGGGGAGCTGTTTTTT. Translation gives CASSLTGTVNTGELFF. Together with reference TRBV7-8 and TRBJ2-2, the CDR3 gives the full variable domain: GAGVSQSPRYKVAKRGQDVALRCDPISGHVSLFWYQQALGQGPEFLTYFQNEAQLDKSGLPSDRFFAERPEGSVSTLKIQRTQQEDSAVYLCASSLTGTVNTGELFFGEGSRLTVL.

The chain couples TRBV28 to TRBJ2-2; D is unclear. This CDR3 has 13 amino acids. The V end lost 1 base, the J end lost 10 bases, and 10 bases lay between the germline ends. Germline CDR1 is MDHEN and CDR2 is SYDVKM. The CDR3 bases are TGTGCCAGCAGTTTATACGTTCTGGAGGAGCTGTTTTTT. This gives the protein CASSLYVLEELFF.

The V gene is TRBV5-6, the J gene TRBJ2-2; possible D gene TRBD2, 5 bases. The V end lost 4 bases, the J end lost 3 bases, and 10 bases lay between the germline ends. The CDR3 is 14 amino acids. Germline loops: CDR1 SGHDT, CDR2 YYEEEE. The CDR3 spells CASSAGLYTGELFF. The CDR3 coding sequence is TGTGCCAGCAGCGCGGGTTTGTACACCGGGGAGCTGTTTTTT.

The chain carries TRBV4-1 and TRBJ2-5, with 9 nucleotides matching TRBD2. The CDR3 length is 19 residues. V lost 0 bases and J lost 4; bases outside the gene matches: 15. Per germline, CDR1 MGHRA and CDR2 YSYEKL. CDR3 sequence reads: CASSQEVGSGREGPETQYF. CDR3 nucleotide sequence: TGCGCCAGCAGCCAAGAAGTGGGTAGCGGGAGAGAGGGCCCAGAGACCCAGTACTTC.

V and J are TRBV10-3 and TRBJ1-2; D not certain. V lost 3 bases, J lost 8 bases, and 13 bases lay in between. The CDR3 is 13 amino acids. Germline V gene sequence: CDR1 ENHRY, CDR2 SYGVKD. CDR3 coding DNA: TGTGCCATCAGTGAAAGTCGCCCCCAGGGCTACACCTTC. Translation gives CAISESRPQGYTF.

In the case of this clone: The sample has other DNA sequences that encode this CDR3 too. The chain carries TRBV5-6 and TRBJ2-2; D gene ambiguous. Germline CDR1 is SGHDT and CDR2 is YYEEEE. The CDR3 is 12 residues long. The ends were cut back, 2 bases at V and 5 bases at J, with 4 bases in the middle. CDR3 region: CASSFLTGELFF. DNA for the CDR3: TGTGCCAGCAGCTTTTTGACCGGGGAGCTGTTTTTT.

The chain joins TRBV9 to TRBJ2-7; the D gene is possibly TRBD1 (5 bases). The CDR3 sequence is 17 residues long. Deletions cut 4 bases from V and 2 bases from J, with 22 bases between. Per the germline V gene, CDR1 is SGDLS and CDR2 is YYNGEE. The DNA for the CDR3 is TGTGCCAGCAGCTCCCCCCTGGGGCCAGGACGCACCTACGAGCAGTACTTC. Amino acids: CASSSPLGPGRTYEQYF.

This chain connects TRBV7-3 to TRBJ2-3, with D possibly being TRBD1 or TRBD2 (5 bases each). CDR1 and CDR2 from the germline V gene are SGHTA and FQGTGA. The germline V and J ends were trimmed by 5 bases and 4 bases, with 10 bases remaining between them. There are 13 residues in the CDR3. CDR3 DNA sequence: TGTGCCAGCAGCCTCCGGGACGCAGATACGCAGTATTTT. Protein: CASSLRDADTQYF.

V usage is TRBV14 and J usage is TRBJ2-1; 10 bases map to TRBD1. The CDR3 spans 16 residues. Losses at the gene ends were 0 bases for V and 10 bases for J; bases not matched to a gene: 9. CDR1 is SGHDN, CDR2 FVKESK, per germline. CDR3 in amino acids: CASSQEGTGAFEEQFF. The CDR3 DNA reads TGTGCCAGCAGCCAAGAAGGGACAGGGGCCTTTGAGGAGCAGTTCTTC.

The rearrangement links TRBV9 to TRBJ2-7; 8 bases fit TRBD1. Germline CDR1 and CDR2: SGDLS and YYNGEE. V was clipped by 0 bases and J by 5 bases; unmatched bases: 7. The CDR3 has 15 amino acids. As DNA, the CDR3 is TGTGCCAGCAGCGTAGATGGACAGGGTGTCGACGAGCAGTACTTC. Its translation: CASSVDGQGVDEQYF.

The chain joins TRBV10-1 to TRBJ2-1, with D perhaps matching TRBD2 (6 bases). This CDR3 comprises 15 residues. CDR1 is WNHNN, CDR2 SYGVQD, per germline (reference sequence). V lost 0 bases and J lost 8, with 14 bases in between. The DNA of the CDR3 is TGCGCCAGCAGTGAGTCCGGGGGTGTGCTGCATGAGCAGTTCTTC. This translates into CASSESGGVLHEQFF.

The V call is TRBV15, the J call TRBJ2-5; no reliable D call. The CDR3 is 14 residues long. The V gene lost 4 bases and the J gene lost 4 bases, with 13 bases spanning the gap. Germline CDR1 and CDR2: LNHNV and YYDKDF (reference sequence). This chain's CDR3 is CATSTGPPGETQYF. CDR3 nucleotides: TGTGCCACCAGCACCGGGCCCCCGGGAGAGACCCAGTACTTC.

The chain recombines TRBV28 with TRBJ2-1; D unresolved. Trimming stripped 3 bases from V and 4 bases from J, with 13 bases between. This CDR3 has 15 amino acids. CDR1 and CDR2 (germline): MDHEN, SYDVKM. The CDR3 spells CASSFRDILYNEQFF. The DNA of the CDR3 is TGTGCCAGCAGTTTCAGAGACATTTTATACAATGAGCAGTTCTTC. Filled out from reference TRBV28 and TRBJ2-1, the complete variable domain reads DVKVTQSSRYLVKRTGEKVFLECVQDMDHENMFWYRQDPGLGLRLIYFSYDVKMKEKGDIPEGYSVSREKKERFSLILESASTNQTSMYLCASSFRDILYNEQFFGPGTRLTVL.

Points on this clone: Within the sample, other DNA sequences also encode this same CDR3. The chain uses TRBV30 and TRBJ1-1; weak D call: TRBD1 (6 bases). V was shortened by 0 bases and J by 1 base, with 6 bases between the two germline ends. Germline CDR1 is GTSNPN and CDR2 is SVGIG (reference sequence). The CDR3 is 13 amino acids. The CDR3: CAWSVRGNTEAFF. The DNA of the CDR3 is TGTGCCTGGAGTGTCAGGGGGAACACTGAAGCTTTCTTT.

This chain connects TRBV7-9 to TRBJ1-1; 7 bases match TRBD1. Germline CDR1 and CDR2: SEHNR and FQNEAQ (reference sequence). V shed 5 bases and J 0 bases; nucleotides not matched to a gene: 12. The CDR3 loop spans 17 amino acids. In nucleotides, the CDR3 is TGTGCCAGCAGCCAAAAGGGACAGAGCTCGATGAACACTGAAGCTTTCTTT. It yields the protein CASSQKGQSSMNTEAFF.

This sequence joins TRBV2 and TRBJ2-1; 7 bases agree with TRBD1. Germline V gene sequence: CDR1 SNHLY, CDR2 FYNNEI. V lost 8 bases and J lost 8; bases outside the gene matches: 15. CDR3 size: 15 residues. The CDR3 coding sequence is TGTGCCAGCCTTCTTGGTCCGGGACAGACGTATGAGCAGTTCTTC. As protein: CASLLGPGQTYEQFF.

This chain uses TRBV7-2 with TRBJ2-7, with 12 bases fitting TRBD2. The CDR3 is 15 amino acids. Germline CDR1 and CDR2: SGHTA and FQGNSA. Trimming took 4 bases from V and 5 from J; bases not matched to a gene: 6. The CDR3 nucleotides read TGTGCCAGCAGCTCTAGACTAGCGGGAGACCACGAGCAGTACTTC. Its protein is CASSSRLAGDHEQYF.

As regards this clone: This sample also contains other DNA sequences that code for the same CDR3. This chain links TRBV19 with TRBJ2-7; 9 nucleotides match TRBD1. The CDR3 extends over 13 amino acids. Germline assignment: CDR1 LNHDA and CDR2 SQIVND (reference sequence). V lost 3 bases and J lost 3; bases outside the gene matches: 0. The CDR3 here is CASSMDRGYEQYF. The CDR3 DNA is TGTGCCAGTAGTATGGACAGGGGCTACGAGCAGTACTTC.

This sequence joins TRBV2 and TRBJ2-7; TRBD2 aligns across 13 bases. Germline CDR1 reads SNHLY; CDR2 reads FYNNEI. CDR3 length: 15 residues. The V segment lost 4 bases and the J segment 3 bases; nucleotides outside the gene matches: 3. CDR3 region: CASSGGLAGDYEQYF. CDR3 sequence (DNA): TGTGCCAGCAGTGGAGGACTAGCGGGGGACTACGAGCAGTACTTC.

This sequence joins TRBV19 and TRBJ1-1, with D hard to call. Deletions cut 1 base from V and 1 base from J, with 16 bases between. The CDR3 spans 17 residues. CDR1 and CDR2 (germline): LNHDA, SQIVND (reference sequence). Here the CDR3 reads CASSIGLFEGTNTEAFF. CDR3 bases: TGTGCCAGTAGTATAGGATTGTTCGAGGGAACGAACACTGAAGCTTTCTTT.

CDR3 amino acids: CASGPSLVPGELFF. For the CDR3, the DNA is TGTGCTAGTGGTCCCAGCCTGGTTCCCGGGGAGCTGTTTTTT. The rearrangement links TRBV12-5 to TRBJ2-2, with D uncertain. The CDR3 extends over 14 amino acids. Trimming shortened V by 5 bases and J by 6 bases, and 13 bases separated the two germline ends. CDR1 and CDR2 (germline): LGHNT, FRNRAP.

The J gene is TRBJ2-7, the V gene TRBV5-6; D perhaps matches TRBD2 (5 bases). This CDR3 is built from 13 residues. Trimming took off 2 bases at V and 9 bases at J, with 15 bases between the two ends. CDR1 and CDR2 (germline): SGHDT, YYEEEE. CDR3 nucleotide sequence: TGTGCCAGCAGCTTTCCGGGGAGTGGCTCGCAGTACTTC. Amino acids: CASSFPGSGSQYF. Full variable domain (missing parts from reference TRBV5-6 and TRBJ2-7): DAGVTQSPTHLIKTRGQQVTLRCSPKSGHDTVSWYQQALGQGPQFIFQYYEEEERQRGNFPDRFSGHQFPNYSSELNVNALLLGDSALYLCASSFPGSGSQYFGPGTRLTVT.

The chain recombines TRBV15 with TRBJ2-7, with a weak D call TRBD2 (5 bases). The CDR3 runs to 16 residues. Germline V CDR1 and CDR2: LNHNV, YYDKDF (reference sequence). With 1 base removed from V and 7 bases from J, the gap between germline ends came to 20 bases. This CDR3 is CATSRVLGSPPGEQYF. The CDR3 bases are TGTGCCACCAGCAGAGTCTTGGGGAGCCCCCCGGGTGAGCAGTACTTC. The full variable domain, in which reference TRBV15 and TRBJ2-7 provide the parts outside the CDR3, is DAMVIQNPRYQVTQFGKPVTLSCSQTLNHNVMYWYQQKSSQAPKLLFHYYDKDFNNEADTPDNFQSRRPNTSFCFLDIRSPGLGDTAMYLCATSRVLGSPPGEQYFGPGTRLTVT.